This TCR beta chain was documented in a study of blood T cell repertoires in COVID-19. At the level of the study: Italy, Spain and the United States were the sources of the convalescent and acute COVID-19 samples. The analysed material was cDNA or gDNA that came from T cells, B-cell-depleted T cells, or PBMCs.

In the study's own analysis: Estimation of nucleated cell counts relied on the amplification of reference gene primers. Measured with immunoSEQ multiplex PCR; TCRdb has only the in-frame clones, and not every one. The DNA was the basis for D and trimming; V, J and clone size are from that table. The sample lists about 98,000 clones, more than 85% occurring once. The CDR3 contains 15 residues. Germline V lookup: CDR1 LNHDA, CDR2 SQIVND (reference sequence). V shed 10 bases and J 2 bases; nucleotides not matched to a gene: 11. The TCR was taken from a man over 45 with active or convalescent COVID-19. The chain has TRBV19 and TRBJ2-5, with 9 bases fitting TRBD1. The material sequenced was peripheral blood. CDR3 sequence reads: CATRPGTGTQETQYF. The CDR3 DNA sequence: TGTGCCACCCGGCCCGGGACAGGGACACAAGAGACCCAGTACTTC.